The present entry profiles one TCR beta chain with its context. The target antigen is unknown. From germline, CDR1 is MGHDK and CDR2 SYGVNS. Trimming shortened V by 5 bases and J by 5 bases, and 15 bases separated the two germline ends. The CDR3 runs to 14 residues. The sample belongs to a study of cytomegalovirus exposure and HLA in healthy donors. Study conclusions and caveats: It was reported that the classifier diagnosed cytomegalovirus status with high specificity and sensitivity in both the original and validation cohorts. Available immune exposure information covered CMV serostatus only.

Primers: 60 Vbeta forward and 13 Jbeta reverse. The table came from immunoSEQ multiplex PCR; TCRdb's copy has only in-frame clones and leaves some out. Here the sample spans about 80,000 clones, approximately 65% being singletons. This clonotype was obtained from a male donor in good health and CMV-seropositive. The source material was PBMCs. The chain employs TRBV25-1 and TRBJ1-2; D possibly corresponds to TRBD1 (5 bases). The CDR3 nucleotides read TGTGCCAGCAGTCCGTTTGGGAAGGGGTATGGCTACACCTTC. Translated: CASSPFGKGYGYTF.